A selection of T cell receptor beta chains follows, all from one sample in a study of shared clonotypes between healthy human individuals. The protocol was immunoSEQ multiplex PCR, while the TCRdb copy is restricted to in-frame clones and leaves out a portion. The sample has some 1 million clones, roughly 80% seen once. What was sequenced was memory CD4+ T cells sorted from blood. Receptors were obtained from a young man in good health. CDR3s include the opening cysteine and the closing phenylalanine or tryptophan. The order of the fields is CDR3 protein, J gene, CDR3 length, clone size, V gene. Expanded clones are given a class, and other clones once, few, many or no size at all.

cdr3_aa: CASIIGNTGELFF; j_call: TRBJ2-2; cdr3_length: 13; clone_size: -; v_call: TRBV28
cdr3_aa: CASAPRTRNTIYF; j_call: TRBJ1-3; cdr3_length: 13; clone_size: -; v_call: TRBV5-6
cdr3_aa: CASSQTGSYGYTF; j_call: TRBJ1-2; cdr3_length: 13; clone_size: -; v_call: TRBV4-1
cdr3_aa: CASSALNTEAFF; j_call: TRBJ1-1; cdr3_length: 12; clone_size: -; v_call: TRBV5-1
cdr3_aa: CASSLADHTDTQYF; j_call: TRBJ2-3; cdr3_length: 14; clone_size: -; v_call: TRBV7-9
cdr3_aa: CATSRDGGAVDTQYF; j_call: TRBJ2-3; cdr3_length: 15; clone_size: many; v_call: TRBV15
cdr3_aa: CASSYIGQGEQYF; j_call: TRBJ2-7; cdr3_length: 13; clone_size: -; v_call: TRBV6-5
cdr3_aa: CASSLAGTSTSLKGGTQYF; j_call: TRBJ2-3; cdr3_length: 19; clone_size: -; v_call: TRBV7-8
cdr3_aa: CASSSKGGTSYEQYF; j_call: TRBJ2-7; cdr3_length: 15; clone_size: -; v_call: TRBV7-9
cdr3_aa: CATLRQGGANYGYTF; j_call: TRBJ1-2; cdr3_length: 15; clone_size: -; v_call: TRBV6-1
cdr3_aa: CASSSPSGSRGSPLHF; j_call: TRBJ1-6; cdr3_length: 16; clone_size: -; v_call: TRBV7-9
cdr3_aa: CASSGARLGNQPQHF; j_call: TRBJ1-5; cdr3_length: 15; clone_size: -; v_call: TRBV2
cdr3_aa: CASSLSSLAGVNEQFF; j_call: TRBJ2-1; cdr3_length: 16; clone_size: -; v_call: TRBV7-2
cdr3_aa: CAISEESGGYGYTF; j_call: TRBJ1-2; cdr3_length: 14; clone_size: -; v_call: TRBV10-3
cdr3_aa: CASSLGQGLVYEQFF; j_call: TRBJ2-1; cdr3_length: 15; clone_size: -; v_call: TRBV5-8
cdr3_aa: CASSPSSWETLSTDTQYF; j_call: TRBJ2-3; cdr3_length: 18; clone_size: -; v_call: TRBV18
cdr3_aa: CASSFAGGKNTGELFF; j_call: TRBJ2-2; cdr3_length: 16; clone_size: -; v_call: TRBV11-2
cdr3_aa: CATGGANTGELFF; j_call: TRBJ2-2; cdr3_length: 13; clone_size: few; v_call: TRBV10-1
cdr3_aa: CASSLAKGEGNTIYF; j_call: TRBJ1-3; cdr3_length: 15; clone_size: -; v_call: TRBV5-4
cdr3_aa: CASRRDTGELFF; j_call: TRBJ2-2; cdr3_length: 12; clone_size: many; v_call: TRBV25-1
cdr3_aa: CAWSVGGGAFGNF; j_call: TRBJ2-5; cdr3_length: 13; clone_size: -; v_call: TRBV30
cdr3_aa: CASSYQRANYNEQFF; j_call: TRBJ2-1; cdr3_length: 15; clone_size: -; v_call: TRBV6-5
cdr3_aa: CASSPDGQLYNEQFF; j_call: TRBJ2-1; cdr3_length: 15; clone_size: few; v_call: TRBV5-1
cdr3_aa: CASSEQGGENIQYF; j_call: TRBJ2-4; cdr3_length: 14; clone_size: -; v_call: TRBV2
cdr3_aa: CASRTSGGTTGELFF; j_call: TRBJ2-2; cdr3_length: 15; clone_size: -; v_call: TRBV6-6
cdr3_aa: CAPSPGEQPQHF; j_call: TRBJ1-5; cdr3_length: 12; clone_size: -; v_call: TRBV11-2
cdr3_aa: CASSYSGTGGRSHTDTQYF; j_call: TRBJ2-3; cdr3_length: 19; clone_size: -; v_call: TRBV4-3
cdr3_aa: CASSQEVQNNQPQHF; j_call: TRBJ1-5; cdr3_length: 15; clone_size: many; v_call: TRBV4-1
cdr3_aa: CAISWTGDESYTF; j_call: TRBJ1-2; cdr3_length: 13; clone_size: few; v_call: TRBV10-3
cdr3_aa: CASSPTPKAGGRADTQYF; j_call: TRBJ2-3; cdr3_length: 18; clone_size: -; v_call: TRBV5-1
cdr3_aa: CASSSGLATFSSSYNEQFF; j_call: TRBJ2-1; cdr3_length: 19; clone_size: -; v_call: TRBV5-6
cdr3_aa: CASSLEGAPGTEAFF; j_call: TRBJ1-1; cdr3_length: 15; clone_size: -; v_call: TRBV7-9
cdr3_aa: CASSSQAGGRETQYF; j_call: TRBJ2-5; cdr3_length: 15; clone_size: -; v_call: TRBV5-1
cdr3_aa: CASSETTSLTGTDTQYF; j_call: TRBJ2-3; cdr3_length: 17; clone_size: -; v_call: TRBV9
cdr3_aa: CASSRLSRGHYGNTIYF; j_call: TRBJ1-3; cdr3_length: 17; clone_size: -; v_call: TRBV5-8
cdr3_aa: CASSPQGAEAFF; j_call: TRBJ1-1; cdr3_length: 12; clone_size: few; v_call: TRBV18